This T cell receptor beta chain was sequenced for a study of preoperative IRX-2 immunotherapy in early breast cancer (dated by TCRdb to about 2019). Receptors were amplified or captured by the immunoSEQ multiplex PCR assay. The clones in this table, taken by TCRdb from immuneACCESS, are in-frame only. Not every clone is retained; where verified, under half of the shortfall comes from an unresolved V gene, and the cause of the rest is unknown. Here the sample has about 13,000 clones; roughly 93% occur a single time. The top ten clones comprise around 29% of the sample. With respect to this clone: No antigen is known for it. There are no base qualities to consult, and no much larger clone falls within one base.

The CDR3 covers 18 residues, taking in both the cysteine and the phenylalanine. Here the CDR3 DNA is all that survives: 54 bases in frame from base 1. Interpreted using the paper, the treatment or condition label stands for: preoperative locoregional IRX-2 cytokine immunotherapy. The samples were obtained from a phase Ib study in which preoperative, locoregional IRX-2 cytokine immunotherapy intended to prime immune responses was tested. Donors were patients with early-stage breast cancer who received IRX-2 before surgery. This TCR derives from a human donor with breast cancer. The rearranged segments are TRBV21-1 and TRBJ2-3. TRBV21-1 is a documented pseudogene. Sampling was conducted from a patient treated with IRX-2 immunotherapy. The CDR3 loop reads CASSKGSNKAQDTDTQYF. The DNA sequence follows: TGTGCCAGCAGCAAAGGCTCAAACAAGGCACAAGACACAGATACGCAGTATTTT.